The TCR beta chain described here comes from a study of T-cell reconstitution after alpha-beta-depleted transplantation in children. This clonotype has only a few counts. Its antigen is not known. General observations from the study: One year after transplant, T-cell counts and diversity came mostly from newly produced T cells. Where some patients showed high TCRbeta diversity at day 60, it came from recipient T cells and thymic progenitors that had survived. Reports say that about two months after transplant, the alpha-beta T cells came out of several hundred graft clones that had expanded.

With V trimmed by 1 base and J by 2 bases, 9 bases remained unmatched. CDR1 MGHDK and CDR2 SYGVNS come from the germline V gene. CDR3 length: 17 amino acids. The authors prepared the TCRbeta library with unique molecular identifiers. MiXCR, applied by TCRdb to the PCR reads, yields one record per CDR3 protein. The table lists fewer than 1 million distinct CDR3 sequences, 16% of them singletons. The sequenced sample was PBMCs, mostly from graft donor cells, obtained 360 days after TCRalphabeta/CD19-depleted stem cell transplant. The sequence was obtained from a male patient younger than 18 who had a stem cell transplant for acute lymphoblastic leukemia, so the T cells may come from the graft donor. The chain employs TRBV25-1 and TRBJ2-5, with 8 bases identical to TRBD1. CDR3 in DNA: TGTGCCAGCAGTGAATTGGGCGTCGGACAGGGTCAAGAGACCCAGTACTTC. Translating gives CASSELGVGQGQETQYF.